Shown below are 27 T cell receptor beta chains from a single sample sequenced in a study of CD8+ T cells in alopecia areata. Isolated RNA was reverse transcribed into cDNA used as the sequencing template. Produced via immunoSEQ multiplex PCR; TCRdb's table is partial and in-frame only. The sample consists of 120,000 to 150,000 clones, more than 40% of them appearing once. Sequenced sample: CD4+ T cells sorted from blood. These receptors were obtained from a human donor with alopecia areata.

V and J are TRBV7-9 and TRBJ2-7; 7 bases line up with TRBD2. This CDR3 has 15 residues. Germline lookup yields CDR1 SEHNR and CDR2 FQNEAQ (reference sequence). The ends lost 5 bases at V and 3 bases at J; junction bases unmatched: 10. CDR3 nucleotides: TGTGCCAGCAGCCGGACGGGAGGAAGATACTACGAGCAGTACTTC. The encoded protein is CASSRTGGRYYEQYF.

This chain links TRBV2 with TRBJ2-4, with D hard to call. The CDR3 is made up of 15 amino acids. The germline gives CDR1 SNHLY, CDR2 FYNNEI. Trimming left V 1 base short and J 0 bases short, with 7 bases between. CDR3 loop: CASSEVALAKNIQYF. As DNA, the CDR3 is TGTGCCAGCAGTGAAGTGGCCCTAGCCAAAAACATTCAGTACTTC.

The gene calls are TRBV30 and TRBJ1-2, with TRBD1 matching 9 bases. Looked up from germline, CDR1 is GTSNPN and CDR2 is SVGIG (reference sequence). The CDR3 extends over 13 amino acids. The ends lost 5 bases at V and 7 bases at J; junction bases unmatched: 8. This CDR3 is CAWGTGSYGGYTF. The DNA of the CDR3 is TGTGCCTGGGGGACAGGGTCGTACGGTGGCTACACCTTC.

CDR3 in amino acids: CASNDRSGTGELFF. CDR3 sequence (DNA): TGTGCCAGCAACGACAGGTCGGGCACCGGGGAGCTGTTTTTT. This sequence joins TRBV2 and TRBJ2-2, with D tentatively TRBD1 (6 bases). This CDR3 is 14 amino acids long. V was pared by 7 bases and J by 4 bases, with 13 bases between. Germline V gene data show CDR1 as SNHLY and CDR2 as FYNNEI.

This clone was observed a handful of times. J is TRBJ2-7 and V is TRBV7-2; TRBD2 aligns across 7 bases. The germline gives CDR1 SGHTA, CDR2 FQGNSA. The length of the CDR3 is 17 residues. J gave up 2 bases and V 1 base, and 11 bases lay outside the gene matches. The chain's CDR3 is CASSLVPGEGGTYEQYF. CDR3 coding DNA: TGTGCCAGCAGCTTAGTACCCGGAGAGGGAGGGACCTACGAGCAGTACTTC.

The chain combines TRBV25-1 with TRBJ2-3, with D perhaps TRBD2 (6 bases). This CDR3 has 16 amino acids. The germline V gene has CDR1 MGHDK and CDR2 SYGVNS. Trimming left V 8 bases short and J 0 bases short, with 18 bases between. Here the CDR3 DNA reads TGTGCCAGCCTCGACCCCGCGGGGAAAAGCACAGATACGCAGTATTTT. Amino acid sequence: CASLDPAGKSTDTQYF.

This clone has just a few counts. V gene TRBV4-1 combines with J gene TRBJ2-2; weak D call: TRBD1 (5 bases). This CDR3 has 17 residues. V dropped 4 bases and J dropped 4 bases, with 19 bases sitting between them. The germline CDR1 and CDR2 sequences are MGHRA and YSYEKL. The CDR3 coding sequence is TGCGCCAGCAGCCCCCCCAAGGCAGGGCTTATCACCGGGGAGCTGTTTTTT. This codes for CASSPPKAGLITGELFF.

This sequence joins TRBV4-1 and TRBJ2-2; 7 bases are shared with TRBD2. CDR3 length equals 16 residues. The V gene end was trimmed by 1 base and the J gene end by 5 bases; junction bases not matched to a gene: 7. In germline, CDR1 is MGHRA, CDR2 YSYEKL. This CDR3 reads CASSQVASGTTGELFF. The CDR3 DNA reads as TGCGCCAGCAGCCAAGTAGCGAGCGGGACGACCGGGGAGCTGTTTTTT.

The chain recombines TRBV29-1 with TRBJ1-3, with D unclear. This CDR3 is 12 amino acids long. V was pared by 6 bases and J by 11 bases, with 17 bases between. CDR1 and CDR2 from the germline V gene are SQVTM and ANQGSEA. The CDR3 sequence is CSVGSIGSAIYF. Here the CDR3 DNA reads TGCAGCGTGGGGTCCATCGGAAGCGCCATATATTTT. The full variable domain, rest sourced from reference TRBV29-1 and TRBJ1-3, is SAVISQKPSRDICQRGTSLTIQCQVDSQVTMMFWYRQQPGQSLTLIATANQGSEATYESGFVIDKFPISRPNLTFSTLTVSNMSPEDSSIYLCSVGSIGSAIYFGEGSWLTVV.

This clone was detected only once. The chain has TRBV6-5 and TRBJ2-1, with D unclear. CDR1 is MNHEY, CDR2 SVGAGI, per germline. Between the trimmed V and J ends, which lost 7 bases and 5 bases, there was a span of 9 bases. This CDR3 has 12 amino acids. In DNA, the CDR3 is TGTGCCAGCACTGGCAGGAACAATGAGCAGTTCTTC. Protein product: CASTGRNNEQFF.

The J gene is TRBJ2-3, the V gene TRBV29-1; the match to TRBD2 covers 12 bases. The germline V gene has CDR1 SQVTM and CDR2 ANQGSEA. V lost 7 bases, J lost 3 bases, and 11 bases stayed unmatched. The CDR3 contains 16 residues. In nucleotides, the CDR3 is TGCAGCGCTGGGGCTAGCGGGAGGGCGTCGACAGATACGCAGTATTTT. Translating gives CSAGASGRASTDTQYF.

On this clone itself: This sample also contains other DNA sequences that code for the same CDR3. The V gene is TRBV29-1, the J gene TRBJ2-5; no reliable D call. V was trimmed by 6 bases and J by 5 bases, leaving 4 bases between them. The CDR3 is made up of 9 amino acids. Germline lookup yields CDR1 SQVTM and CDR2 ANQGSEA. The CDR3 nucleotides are TGCAGCGTCGAGGAGACCCAGTACTTC. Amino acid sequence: CSVEETQYF.

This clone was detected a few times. CDR3 sequence reads: CAWSAPGREPDTQYF. CDR3 nucleotide sequence: TGTGCCTGGAGTGCACCGGGGCGAGAACCAGATACGCAGTATTTT. V is TRBV30 and J is TRBJ2-3; D may correspond to TRBD1 or TRBD2 (5 bases each). V gave up 1 base and J gave up 4 bases, with 15 bases separating them. Germline CDR1 reads GTSNPN; CDR2 reads SVGIG (reference sequence). The CDR3 sequence is 15 residues long.

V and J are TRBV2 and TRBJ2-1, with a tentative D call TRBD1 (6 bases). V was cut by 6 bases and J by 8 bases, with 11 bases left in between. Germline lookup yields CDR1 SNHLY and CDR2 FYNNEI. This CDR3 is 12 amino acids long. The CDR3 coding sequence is TGTGCCAGCAGCGTACAGGGCTATGAGCAGTTCTTC. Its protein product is CASSVQGYEQFF.

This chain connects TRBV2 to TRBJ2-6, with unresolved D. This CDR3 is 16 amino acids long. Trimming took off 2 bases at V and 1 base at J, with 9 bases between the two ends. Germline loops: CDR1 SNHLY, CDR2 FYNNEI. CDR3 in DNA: TGTGCCAGCAGTGAAACTATGGGGTCTGGGGCCAACGTCCTGACTTTC. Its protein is CASSETMGSGANVLTF.

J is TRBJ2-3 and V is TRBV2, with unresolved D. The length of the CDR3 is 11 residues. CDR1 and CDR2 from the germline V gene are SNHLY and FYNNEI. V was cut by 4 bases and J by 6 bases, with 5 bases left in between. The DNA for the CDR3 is TGTGCCAGCAGTGGAAGGGATACGCAGTATTTT. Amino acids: CASSGRDTQYF.

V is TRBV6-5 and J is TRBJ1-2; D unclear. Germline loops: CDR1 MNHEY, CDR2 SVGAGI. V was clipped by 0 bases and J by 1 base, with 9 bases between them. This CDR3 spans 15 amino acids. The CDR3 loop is CASSYSIQDNYGYTF. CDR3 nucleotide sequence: TGTGCCAGCAGTTACTCGATTCAGGATAACTATGGCTACACCTTC.

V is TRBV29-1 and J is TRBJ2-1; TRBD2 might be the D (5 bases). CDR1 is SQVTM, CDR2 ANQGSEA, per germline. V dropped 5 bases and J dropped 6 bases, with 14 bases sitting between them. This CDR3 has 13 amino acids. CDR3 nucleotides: TGCAGCGTTCAAATTACTAGTCTCAATGAGCAGTTCTTC. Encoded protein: CSVQITSLNEQFF.

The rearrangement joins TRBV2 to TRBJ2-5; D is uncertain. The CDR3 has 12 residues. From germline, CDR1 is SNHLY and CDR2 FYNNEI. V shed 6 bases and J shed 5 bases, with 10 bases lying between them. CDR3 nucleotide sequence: TGTGCCAGCAGCCTAGGGAAGGAGACCCAGTACTTC. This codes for CASSLGKETQYF.

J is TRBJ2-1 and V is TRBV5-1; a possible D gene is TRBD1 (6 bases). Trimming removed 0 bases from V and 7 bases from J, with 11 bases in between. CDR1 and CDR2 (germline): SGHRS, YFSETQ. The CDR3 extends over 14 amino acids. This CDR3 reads CASSLGDIGNEQFF. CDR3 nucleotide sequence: TGCGCCAGCAGCTTGGGGGACATCGGTAATGAGCAGTTCTTC. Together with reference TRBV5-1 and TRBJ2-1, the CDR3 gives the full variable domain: KAGVTQTPRYLIKTRGQQVTLSCSPISGHRSVSWYQQTPGQGLQFLFEYFSETQRNKGNFPGRFSGRQFSNSRSEMNVSTLELGDSALYLCASSLGDIGNEQFFGPGTRLTVL.

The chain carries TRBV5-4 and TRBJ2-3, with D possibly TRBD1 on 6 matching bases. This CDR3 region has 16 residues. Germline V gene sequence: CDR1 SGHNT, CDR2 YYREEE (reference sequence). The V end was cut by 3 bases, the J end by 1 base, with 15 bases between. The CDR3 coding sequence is TGTGCCAGCAGCTCGCCGGACACAGGGCGCACAGATACGCAGTATTTT. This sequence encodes CASSSPDTGRTDTQYF. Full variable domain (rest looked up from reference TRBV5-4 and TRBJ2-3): ETGVTQSPTHLIKTRGQQVTLRCSSQSGHNTVSWYQQALGQGPQFIFQYYREEENGRGNFPPRFSGLQFPNYSSELNVNALELDDSALYLCASSSPDTGRTDTQYFGPGTRLTVL.

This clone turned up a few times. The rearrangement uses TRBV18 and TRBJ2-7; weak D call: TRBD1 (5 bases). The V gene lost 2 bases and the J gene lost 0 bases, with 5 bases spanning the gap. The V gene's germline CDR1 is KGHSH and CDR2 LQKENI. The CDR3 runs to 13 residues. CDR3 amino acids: CASSPRGSYEQYF. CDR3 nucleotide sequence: TGTGCCAGCTCACCAAGGGGCTCCTACGAGCAGTACTTC.

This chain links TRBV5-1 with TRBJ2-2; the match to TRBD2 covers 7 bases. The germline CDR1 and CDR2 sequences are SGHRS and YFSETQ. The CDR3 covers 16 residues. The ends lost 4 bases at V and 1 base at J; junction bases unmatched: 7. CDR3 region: CASSPGGTMNTGELFF. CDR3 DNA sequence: TGCGCCAGCAGCCCCGGCGGGACTATGAACACCGGGGAGCTGTTTTTT.

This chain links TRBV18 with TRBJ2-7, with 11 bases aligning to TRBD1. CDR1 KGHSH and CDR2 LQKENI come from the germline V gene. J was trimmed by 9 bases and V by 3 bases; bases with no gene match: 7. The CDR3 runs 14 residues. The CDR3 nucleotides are TGTGCCAGCTCACCGGGACAGGGGGAGGAAGGGCAGTACTTC. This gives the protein CASSPGQGEEGQYF.

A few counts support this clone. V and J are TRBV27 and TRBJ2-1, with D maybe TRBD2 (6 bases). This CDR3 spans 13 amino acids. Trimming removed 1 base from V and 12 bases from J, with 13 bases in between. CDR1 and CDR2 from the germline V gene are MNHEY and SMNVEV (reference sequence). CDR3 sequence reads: CASSLFDQRAQFF. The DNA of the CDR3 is TGTGCCAGCAGTTTATTCGACCAGCGGGCGCAGTTCTTC.

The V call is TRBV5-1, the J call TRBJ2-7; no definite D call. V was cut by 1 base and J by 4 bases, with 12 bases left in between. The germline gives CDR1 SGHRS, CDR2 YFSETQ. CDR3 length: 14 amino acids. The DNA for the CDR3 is TGCGCCAGCAGCTTGAACAGTGCCTCGTACGAGCAGTACTTC. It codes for CASSLNSASYEQYF.

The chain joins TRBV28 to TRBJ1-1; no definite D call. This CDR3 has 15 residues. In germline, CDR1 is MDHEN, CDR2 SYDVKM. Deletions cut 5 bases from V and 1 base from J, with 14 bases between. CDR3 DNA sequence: TGTGCCAGCAGTCCCGCCGACGGATGGAACACTGAAGCTTTCTTT. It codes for CASSPADGWNTEAFF.